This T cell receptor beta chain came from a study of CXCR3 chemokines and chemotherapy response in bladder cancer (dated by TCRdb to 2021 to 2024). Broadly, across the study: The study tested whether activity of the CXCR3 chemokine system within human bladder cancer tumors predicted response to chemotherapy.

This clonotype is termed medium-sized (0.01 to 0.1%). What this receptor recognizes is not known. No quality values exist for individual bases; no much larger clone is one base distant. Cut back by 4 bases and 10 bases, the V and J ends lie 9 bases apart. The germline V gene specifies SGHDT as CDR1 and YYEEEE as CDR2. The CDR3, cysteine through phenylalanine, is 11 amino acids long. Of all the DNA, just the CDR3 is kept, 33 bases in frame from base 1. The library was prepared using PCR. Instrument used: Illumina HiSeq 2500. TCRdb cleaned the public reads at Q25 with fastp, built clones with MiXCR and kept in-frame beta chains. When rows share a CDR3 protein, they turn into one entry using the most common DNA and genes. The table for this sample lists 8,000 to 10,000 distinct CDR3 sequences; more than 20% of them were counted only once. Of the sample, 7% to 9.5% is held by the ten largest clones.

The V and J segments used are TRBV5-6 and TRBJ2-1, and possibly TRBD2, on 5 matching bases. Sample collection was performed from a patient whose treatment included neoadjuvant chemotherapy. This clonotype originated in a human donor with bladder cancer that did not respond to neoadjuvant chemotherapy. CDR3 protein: CASSLPGEQFF. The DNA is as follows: TGTGCCAGCAGCCTACCGGGGGAGCAGTTCTTC.